These T cell receptor beta chains were read from a single sample in a study of blood T cell repertoires in COVID-19. The table came from immunoSEQ multiplex PCR; TCRdb's copy has only in-frame clones and leaves some out. This sample has approximately 250,000 clones, with roughly 91% found just once. Sequencing was performed on peripheral blood. These receptors came from a man aged 25-45 years with COVID-19, enrolled during active disease. Each CDR3 is given with its conserved first and last residue. The D gene is left open where the match is weak. Some rows have no size entry. The others give once, few or many, or a class for an expanded clone.

TRBD1,TRBJ1-2,TRBV4-1,NA,CASSQALGQVRGYTF,TGCGCCAGCAGCCAAGCCCTCGGACAGGTGCGTGGCTACACCTTC
NA,TRBJ1-5,TRBV24-1,once,CAPRGGSDSEQPQHF,TGTGCACCCCGGGGGGGATCGGACTCGGAGCAGCCCCAGCATTTT
NA,TRBJ1-2,TRBV10-3,NA,CAISDDPGQGGGYTF,TGTGCCATCAGTGATGATCCGGGACAAGGAGGCGGCTACACCTTC
NA,TRBJ1-5,TRBV5-6,NA,CASSKQGHQPQHF,TGTGCCAGCAGCAAACAGGGACATCAGCCCCAGCATTTT
NA,TRBJ2-5,TRBV18,NA,CASSLTTDPRETQYF,TGTGCCAGCTCTCTGACAACCGATCCTCGGGAGACCCAGTACTTC
NA,TRBJ1-2,TRBV6-6,few,CASSYSGGNYGYTF,TGTGCCAGCAGTTACTCAGGAGGAAACTATGGCTACACCTTC
NA,TRBJ2-3,TRBV5-4,NA,CASSLRAGVPDTQYF,TGTGCCAGCAGCTTACGGGCAGGGGTTCCAGATACGCAGTATTTT
TRBD1,TRBJ1-3,TRBV5-4,NA,CASSPQQGSGNTIYF,TGTGCCAGCAGCCCCCAACAGGGGTCAGGAAACACCATATATTTT
TRBD1,TRBJ2-1,TRBV7-2,few,CASSLASGTGPYNEQFF,TGTGCCAGCAGCTTAGCGTCCGGGACAGGACCCTACAATGAGCAGTTCTTC
NA,TRBJ2-5,TRBV5-4,NA,CASSLATAVTQYF,TGTGCCAGCAGCTTAGCGACCGCGGTGACCCAGTACTTC
TRBD1,TRBJ1-2,TRBV5-1,NA,CASSGETGVGYTF,TGCGCCAGCAGCGGCGAAACAGGGGTAGGCTACACCTTC
TRBD1,TRBJ2-7,TRBV19,NA,CATVAGTGGYEQYF,TGTGCCACCGTCGCCGGGACAGGGGGGTACGAGCAGTACTTC
TRBD1,TRBJ1-4,TRBV9,NA,CASSVDGQGASVLFF,TGTGCCAGCAGCGTGGACGGACAGGGGGCTAGTGTACTGTTTTTT
NA,TRBJ1-5,TRBV6-1,NA,CASSEAGQGHQPQHF,TGTGCCAGCAGTGAAGCAGGGCAGGGCCATCAGCCCCAGCATTTT
TRBD1,TRBJ1-2,TRBV5-4,NA,CASSLWTGSGYTF,TGTGCCAGCAGCCTATGGACAGGTTCCGGCTACACCTTC
NA,TRBJ2-2,TRBV11-3,NA,CASSLLAGNAGELFF,TGTGCCAGCAGCTTATTGGCAGGGAACGCCGGGGAGCTGTTTTTT
TRBD1,TRBJ1-4,TRBV23-1,once,CASSQSSTGGGGGEKLFF,TGCGCCAGCAGTCAATCGTCGACAGGGGGCGGGGGAGGTGAAAAACTGTTTTTT
NA,TRBJ2-1,TRBV30,NA,CAWSTRQSWSSYNEQFF,TGTGCCTGGAGTACTCGCCAGAGTTGGAGCTCCTACAATGAGCAGTTCTTC
TRBD1,TRBJ1-4,TRBV24-1,NA,CATSAGQGNEKLFF,TGTGCCACCAGTGCTGGACAGGGGAATGAAAAACTGTTTTTT
NA,TRBJ2-7,TRBV5-6,NA,CASSGGFQIYEQYF,TGTGCCAGCAGCGGGGGCTTTCAGATCTACGAGCAGTACTTC
NA,TRBJ1-4,TRBV6-5,NA,CASSYSRLNEKLFF,TGTGCCAGCAGTTACTCCCGACTGAATGAAAAACTGTTTTTT
NA,TRBJ1-1,TRBV7-3,once,CASSPSAGGTEAFF,TGTGCCAGCAGCCCAAGTGCGGGTGGGACTGAAGCTTTCTTT
NA,TRBJ1-1,TRBV11-2,once,CASSLEGLSTEAFF,TGTGCCAGCAGCTTAGAGGGGCTCAGCACTGAAGCTTTCTTT
TRBD1,TRBJ2-3,TRBV24-1,NA,CATSDTGTGYPDTQYF,TGTGCCACCAGTGACACCGGGACAGGGTACCCGGATACGCAGTATTTT
NA,TRBJ1-5,TRBV6-6,NA,CASSRSQGIENQPQHF,TGTGCCAGCAGTCGATCCCAGGGGATTGAAAATCAGCCCCAGCATTTT
TRBD1,TRBJ2-7,TRBV15,few,CATSRDFIGGTGGSEQYF,TGTGCCACCAGCAGAGATTTCATTGGTGGGACAGGGGGCAGCGAGCAGTACTTC
NA,TRBJ2-6,TRBV7-2,NA,CASSLELGHSGANVLTF,TGTGCCAGCAGCTTAGAGTTGGGGCACTCTGGGGCCAACGTCCTGACTTTC
TRBD1,TRBJ2-7,TRBV6-5,NA,CASSPGQGSYEQYF,TGTGCCAGCAGCCCGGGACAGGGATCCTACGAGCAGTACTTC
TRBD1,TRBJ2-2,TRBV4-1,NA,CASSLPDRGSTGELFF,TGCGCCAGCAGCCTCCCAGACAGGGGGTCGACCGGGGAGCTGTTTTTT
NA,TRBJ2-2,TRBV20-1,NA,CSARDTGELFF,TGCAGTGCCAGGGACACCGGGGAGCTGTTTTTT
TRBD2,TRBJ2-3,TRBV7-6,NA,CASSLSAGADTQYF,TGTGCCAGCAGCTTAAGCGCGGGGGCAGATACGCAGTATTTT